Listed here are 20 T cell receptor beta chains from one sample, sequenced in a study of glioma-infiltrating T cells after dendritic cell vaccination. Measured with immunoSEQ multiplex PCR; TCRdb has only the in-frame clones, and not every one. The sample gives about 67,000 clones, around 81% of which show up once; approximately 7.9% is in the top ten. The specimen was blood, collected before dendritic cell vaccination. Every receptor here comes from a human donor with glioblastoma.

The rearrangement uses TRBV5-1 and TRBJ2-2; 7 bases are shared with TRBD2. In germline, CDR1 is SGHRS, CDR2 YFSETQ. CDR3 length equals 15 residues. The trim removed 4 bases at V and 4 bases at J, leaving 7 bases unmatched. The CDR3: CASSRGVSGTGELFF. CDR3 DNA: TGCGCCAGCAGCCGGGGGGTCTCGGGCACCGGGGAGCTGTTTTTT.

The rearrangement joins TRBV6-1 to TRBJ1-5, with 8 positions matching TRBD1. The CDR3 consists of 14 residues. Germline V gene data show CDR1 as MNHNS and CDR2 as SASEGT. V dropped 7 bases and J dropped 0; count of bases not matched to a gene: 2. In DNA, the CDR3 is TGTGCCAGCATACAGGGGGGTAGCAATCAGCCCCAGCATTTT. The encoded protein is CASIQGGSNQPQHF.

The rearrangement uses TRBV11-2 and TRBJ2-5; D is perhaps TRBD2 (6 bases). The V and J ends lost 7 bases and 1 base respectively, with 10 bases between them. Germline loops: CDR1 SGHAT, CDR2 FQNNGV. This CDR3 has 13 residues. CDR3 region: CASMRGPQETQYF. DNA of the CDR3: TGTGCCAGCATGCGGGGACCCCAAGAGACCCAGTACTTC.

The CDR3, as DNA: TGCGCCAGCAGCCAAGGTGGGACAGGGACTTCGGAGACCCAGTACTTC. Translating it yields CASSQGGTGTSETQYF. This rearrangement joins TRBV4-1 to TRBJ2-5; 9 nucleotides align to TRBD1. The germline CDR1 and CDR2 sequences are MGHRA and YSYEKL. J lost 5 bases, V lost 1 base, and 8 bases had no gene match. This CDR3 spans 16 amino acids.

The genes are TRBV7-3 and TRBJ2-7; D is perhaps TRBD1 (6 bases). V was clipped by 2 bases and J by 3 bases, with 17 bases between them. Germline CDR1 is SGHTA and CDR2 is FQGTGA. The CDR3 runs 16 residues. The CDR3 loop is CASSLGRGEGGYEQYF. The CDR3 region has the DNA TGTGCCAGCAGCTTAGGGCGAGGCGAAGGGGGCTACGAGCAGTACTTC.

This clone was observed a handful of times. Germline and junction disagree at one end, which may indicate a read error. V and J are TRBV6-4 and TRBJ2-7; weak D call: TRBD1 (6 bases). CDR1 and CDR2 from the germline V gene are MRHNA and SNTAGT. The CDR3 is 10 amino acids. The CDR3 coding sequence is TGTGCCAGGGACAGACCCGAGATAATCTTC. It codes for CARDRPEIIF.

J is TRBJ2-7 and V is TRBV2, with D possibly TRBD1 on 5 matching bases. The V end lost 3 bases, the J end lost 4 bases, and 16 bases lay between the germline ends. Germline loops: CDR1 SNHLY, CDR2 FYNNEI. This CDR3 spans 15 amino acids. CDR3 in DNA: TGTGCCAGCAGTGAGTCAAGGGGCGCTCCGTACGAGCAGTACTTC. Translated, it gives CASSESRGAPYEQYF. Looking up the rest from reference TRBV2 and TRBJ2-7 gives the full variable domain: EPEVTQTPSHQVTQMGQEVILRCVPISNHLYFYWYRQILGQKVEFLVSFYNNEISEKSEIFDDQFSVERPDGSNFTLKIRSTKLEDSAMYFCASSESRGAPYEQYFGPGTRLTVT.

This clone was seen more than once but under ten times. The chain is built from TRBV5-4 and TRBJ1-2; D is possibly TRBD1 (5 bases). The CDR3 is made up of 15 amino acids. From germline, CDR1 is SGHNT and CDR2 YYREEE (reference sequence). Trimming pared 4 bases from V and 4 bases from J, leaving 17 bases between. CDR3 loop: CASSHKLGGIYGYTF. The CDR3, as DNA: TGTGCCAGCAGCCACAAACTGGGGGGAATCTATGGCTACACCTTC.

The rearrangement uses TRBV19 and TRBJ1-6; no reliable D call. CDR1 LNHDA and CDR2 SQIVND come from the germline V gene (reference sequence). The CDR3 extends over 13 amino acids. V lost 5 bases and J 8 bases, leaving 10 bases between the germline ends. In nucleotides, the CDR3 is TGTGCCAGTAGTCCTTATTCTGATTCACCCCTCCACTTT. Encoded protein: CASSPYSDSPLHF.

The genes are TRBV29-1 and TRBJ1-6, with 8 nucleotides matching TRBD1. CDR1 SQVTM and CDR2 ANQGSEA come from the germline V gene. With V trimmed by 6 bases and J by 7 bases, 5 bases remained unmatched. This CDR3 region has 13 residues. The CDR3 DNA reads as TGCAGCGTGAGGGACAGGCACAATTCACCCCTCCACTTT. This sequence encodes CSVRDRHNSPLHF.

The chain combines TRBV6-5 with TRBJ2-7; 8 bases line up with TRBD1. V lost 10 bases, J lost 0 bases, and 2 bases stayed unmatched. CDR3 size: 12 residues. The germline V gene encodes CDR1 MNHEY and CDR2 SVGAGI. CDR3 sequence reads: CATGTGSYEQYF. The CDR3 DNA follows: TGTGCCACCGGGACAGGCTCCTACGAGCAGTACTTC.

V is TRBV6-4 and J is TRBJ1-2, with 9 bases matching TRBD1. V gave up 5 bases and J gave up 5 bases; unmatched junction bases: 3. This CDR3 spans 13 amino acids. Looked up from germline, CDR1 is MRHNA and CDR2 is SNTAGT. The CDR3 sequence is CASSQGQGYGYTF. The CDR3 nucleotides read TGTGCCAGCAGTCAGGGACAGGGTTATGGCTACACCTTC.

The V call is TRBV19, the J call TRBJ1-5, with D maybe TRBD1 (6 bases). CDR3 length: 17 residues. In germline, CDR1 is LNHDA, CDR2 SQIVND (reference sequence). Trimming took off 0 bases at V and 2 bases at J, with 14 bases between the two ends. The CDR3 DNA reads TGTGCCAGTAGTATAGATCTTGGCAGGGGTGGCAATCAGCCCCAGCATTTT. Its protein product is CASSIDLGRGGNQPQHF.

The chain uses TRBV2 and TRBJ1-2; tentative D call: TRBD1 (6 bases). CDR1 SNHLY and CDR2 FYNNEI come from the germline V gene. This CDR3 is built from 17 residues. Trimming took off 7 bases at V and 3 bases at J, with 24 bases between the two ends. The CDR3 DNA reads TGTGCCAGCACCCGAACCCCACCTAGACAGGTAGACTATGGCTACACCTTC. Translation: CASTRTPPRQVDYGYTF.

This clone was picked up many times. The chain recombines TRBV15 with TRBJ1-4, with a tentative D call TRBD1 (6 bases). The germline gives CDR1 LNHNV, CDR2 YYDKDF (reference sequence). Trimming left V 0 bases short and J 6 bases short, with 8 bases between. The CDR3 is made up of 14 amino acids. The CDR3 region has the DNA TGTGCCACCAGCAGAGATAGGGGGTATGAAAAACTGTTTTTT. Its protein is CATSRDRGYEKLFF.

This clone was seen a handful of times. This CDR3 reads CASSPGTSALSSYNEQFF. For the CDR3, the DNA is TGCGCCAGCAGCCCGGGGACTAGCGCCCTAAGCTCCTACAATGAGCAGTTCTTC. V gene TRBV5-1 combines with J gene TRBJ2-1; 10 positions agree with TRBD2. The CDR3 is 18 amino acids. From germline, CDR1 is SGHRS and CDR2 YFSETQ. V lost 4 bases, J lost 0 bases, and 10 bases stayed unmatched.

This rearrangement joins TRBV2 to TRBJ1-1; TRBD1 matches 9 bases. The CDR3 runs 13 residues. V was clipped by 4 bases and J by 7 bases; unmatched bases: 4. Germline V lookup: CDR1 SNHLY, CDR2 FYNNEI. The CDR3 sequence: CASSGTGVIEAFF. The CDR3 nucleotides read TGTGCCAGCAGTGGGACAGGGGTTATTGAAGCTTTCTTT. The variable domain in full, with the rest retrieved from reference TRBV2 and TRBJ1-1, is EPEVTQTPSHQVTQMGQEVILRCVPISNHLYFYWYRQILGQKVEFLVSFYNNEISEKSEIFDDQFSVERPDGSNFTLKIRSTKLEDSAMYFCASSGTGVIEAFFGQGTRLTVV.

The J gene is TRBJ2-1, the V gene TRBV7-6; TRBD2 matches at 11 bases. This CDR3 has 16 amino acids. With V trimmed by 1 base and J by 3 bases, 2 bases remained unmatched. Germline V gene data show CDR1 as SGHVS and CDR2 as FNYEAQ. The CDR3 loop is CASSLGLAGGYNEQFF. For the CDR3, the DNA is TGTGCCAGCAGCTTAGGCCTAGCGGGGGGCTACAATGAGCAGTTCTTC.

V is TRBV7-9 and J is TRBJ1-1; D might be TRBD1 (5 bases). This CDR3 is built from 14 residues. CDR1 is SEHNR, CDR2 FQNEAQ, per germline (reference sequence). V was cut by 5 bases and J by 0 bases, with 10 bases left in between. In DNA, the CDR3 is TGTGCCAGCAGCCGCGGGGGGGTGAACACTGAAGCTTTCTTT. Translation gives CASSRGGVNTEAFF.

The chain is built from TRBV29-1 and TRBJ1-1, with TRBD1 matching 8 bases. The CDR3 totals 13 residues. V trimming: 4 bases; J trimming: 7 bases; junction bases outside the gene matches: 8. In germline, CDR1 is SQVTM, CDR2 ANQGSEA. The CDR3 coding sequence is TGCAGCGTTGCGTCCGACAGGGGTATTGAAGCTTTCTTT. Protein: CSVASDRGIEAFF.